The rows below give T cell receptor beta chains drawn from one sample of a study of T cell changes during pregnancy in multiple sclerosis. Method: immunoSEQ multiplex PCR; TCRdb's copy keeps in-frame clones and lacks some. The sample has 37,000 or so clones; 90% are singletons. The specimen was CD4+ T cells from peripheral blood mononuclear cells, collected in the second trimester of pregnancy. The source is a female donor with multiple sclerosis, enrolled in a pregnancy study. Each CDR3 is given with its conserved first and last residue. D genes are given only for firm matches. For some rows the clone size is stated as once, few or many, or as a class when expanded; others skip it.

V gene	J gene	clone size	D gene	CDR3 DNA	CDR3 protein
TRBV5-4	TRBJ2-5	few	TRBD2	TGTGCCAGCAGCGAGGCACCTAGCGGACAAGAGACCCAGTACTTC	CASSEAPSGQETQYF
TRBV7-9	TRBJ2-1	.	.	TGTGCCAGCAGACGCTCATCGAGCTCCTACAATGAGCAGTTCTTC	CASRRSSSSYNEQFF
TRBV9	TRBJ2-2	.	.	TGTGCCAGCAGCACGGGAGTACACACCGGGGAGCTGTTTTTT	CASSTGVHTGELFF
TRBV5-1	TRBJ2-1	.	TRBD2	TGCGCCAGCAGCTCAAGCGGGAGGGCCGACAATGAGCAGTTCTTC	CASSSSGRADNEQFF
TRBV2	TRBJ2-7	.	TRBD2	TGTGCCAGCAGCAGTCGGGTAGCGGGACACTCCTACGAGCAGTACTTC	CASSSRVAGHSYEQYF
TRBV6-5	TRBJ1-6	.	.	TGTGCCAGCAGATTGACCCAAACTAATAATTCACCCCTCCACTTT	CASRLTQTNNSPLHF
TRBV6-5	TRBJ1-1	.	.	TGTGCCAGCAGTTGGACAACCATGAACACTGAAGCTTTCTTT	CASSWTTMNTEAFF
TRBV7-3	TRBJ2-2	.	.	TGTGCCAGCAGCGGATCGCGGGGCGGCACCGGGGAGCTGTTTTTT	CASSGSRGGTGELFF
TRBV29-1	TRBJ1-4	.	.	TGCAGCGTTGATCCCCCGAGCTCGGCAGGAAAACTGTTTTTT	CSVDPPSSAGKLFF
TRBV14	TRBJ2-3	.	TRBD2	TGTGCCAGCAGCCAGGATGCGGGAGGGGCAGATACGCAGTATTTT	CASSQDAGGADTQYF
TRBV6-5	TRBJ1-1	.	.	TGTGCCAGCAGTCGACAGGTCGAGAACACTGAAGCTTTCTTT	CASSRQVENTEAFF
TRBV4-2	TRBJ1-2	.	.	TGTGCCAGCAGTTTAGAAGGGAGTACTGGCTACACCTTC	CASSLEGSTGYTF
TRBV9	TRBJ1-4	.	TRBD1	TGTGCCAGCAGCTTGCTAGGACAGGGGGCAACTAATGAAAAACTGTTTTTT	CASSLLGQGATNEKLFF
TRBV18	TRBJ2-7	.	.	TGTGCCAGCTCACGACCGACAGAGAACTCCTACGAGCAGTACTTC	CASSRPTENSYEQYF
TRBV19	TRBJ1-5	.	.	TGTGCCAGTGCCCTAGGGATCCCTAGCAGTCAGCCCCAGCATTTT	CASALGIPSSQPQHF
TRBV6-5	TRBJ1-3	.	.	TGTGCCAGCAGTTCAGGCAGGGCTGAGTTCGGAAACACCATATATTTT	CASSSGRAEFGNTIYF
TRBV19	TRBJ1-2	.	TRBD1	TGTGCCAGTAGCCCAAACAGGGGTACAAGCTATGGCTACACCTTC	CASSPNRGTSYGYTF
TRBV5-5	TRBJ1-1	.	.	TGTGCCAGCAGCTTGGACCGGGGGAGAAACACTGAAGCTTTCTTT	CASSLDRGRNTEAFF
TRBV6-5	TRBJ1-1	.	.	TGTGCCAGCAGTTACTGGGCAGGGTCCACTGAAGCTTTCTTT	CASSYWAGSTEAFF
TRBV29-1	TRBJ1-2	.	.	TGCAGCGTTGGGGGGGGAGGAGACTATGGCTACACCTTC	CSVGGGGDYGYTF
TRBV4-3	TRBJ2-5	.	.	TGCGCCAGCAGCAGGGGCCTTGGGCAGGAGACCCAGTACTTC	CASSRGLGQETQYF
TRBV7-2	TRBJ1-6	.	TRBD1	TGTGCCAGCAGCTTATATCAGGGGGCCCAATCACCCCTCCACTTT	CASSLYQGAQSPLHF
TRBV30	TRBJ1-2	once	.	TGTGCCTGCAACCCAAGGGGGTACGGCTACACCTTC	CACNPRGYGYTF
TRBV6-5	TRBJ1-1	.	.	TGTGCCAGCAGTTACACAGGGATAAGGAACACTGAAGCTTTCTTT	CASSYTGIRNTEAFF